These 19 T cell receptor beta chains were sequenced from one sample in a study of cytomegalovirus exposure and HLA in healthy donors. It was with 60 Vbeta and 13 Jbeta primers that the PCR ran. Using immunoSEQ multiplex PCR, the repertoire was profiled, and TCRdb retains in-frame clones only, with some absent. The sample carries some 180,000 clones, roughly four fifths recorded once. The sequenced sample consisted of PBMCs. The receptors shown here come from a woman between 18 and 29 years old in good health and CMV-seronegative.

The chain has TRBV28 and TRBJ2-3; a possible D gene is TRBD2 (5 bases). From germline, CDR1 is MDHEN and CDR2 SYDVKM. The CDR3 runs to 14 residues. With 5 bases removed from V and 2 bases from J, the gap between germline ends came to 11 bases. The CDR3 reads CASSGEGPTDTQYF. CDR3 nucleotides: TGTGCCAGCAGTGGTGAGGGTCCCACAGATACGCAGTATTTT.

The V gene is TRBV4-2, the J gene TRBJ2-7, with 10 nucleotides matching TRBD2. The CDR3 extends over 17 amino acids. In germline, CDR1 is LGHNA, CDR2 YNFKEQ. The junction had 11 bases not matched to a gene; V was cut back by 3 bases and J by 3 bases. The CDR3 DNA reads TGTGCCAGCAGCCAGGGACTAGCGACTATAGTGGGCTACGAGCAGTACTTC. Its translation: CASSQGLATIVGYEQYF.

This chain joins TRBV30 and TRBJ1-2; 8 nucleotides align to TRBD1. The CDR3 loop spans 14 amino acids. V lost 1 base to trimming and J lost 4 bases; unmatched junction nucleotides: 5. The germline CDR1 and CDR2 sequences are GTSNPN and SVGIG (reference sequence). CDR3 amino acids: CAWSEQGGGYGYTF. CDR3 DNA sequence: TGTGCCTGGAGTGAACAGGGGGGGGGCTATGGCTACACCTTC.

J is TRBJ2-1 and V is TRBV2, with 7 positions matching TRBD2. The ends lost 3 bases at V and 10 bases at J; junction bases unmatched: 3. Germline-derived CDR1 and CDR2 are SNHLY and FYNNEI. The CDR3 extends over 12 amino acids. The DNA for the CDR3 is TGTGCCAGCAGTGATACTAGCGAAGAGCAGTTCTTC. Its protein is CASSDTSEEQFF.

V and J are TRBV9 and TRBJ2-5; D remains unclear. TRBJ2-7 matches the DNA end more closely, so the J call is doubtful. Per the germline V gene, CDR1 is SGDLS and CDR2 is YYNGEE. The CDR3 consists of 13 residues. The CDR3 loop is CASSERYGDEQYF. The CDR3 DNA reads as TGTGCCAGCAGCGAGAGGTATGGTGACGAGCAGTACTTC.

V gene TRBV11-3 combines with J gene TRBJ2-7; 9 bases line up with TRBD1. The V gene end was trimmed by 4 bases and the J gene end by 3 bases; junction bases not matched to a gene: 4. CDR1 is SGHNT and CDR2 is YENEEA in the germline V gene. This CDR3 has 14 residues. In DNA, the CDR3 is TGTGCCAGCAGCTCGCCGGGACAGGGCTACGAGCAGTACGTC. Translated: CASSSPGQGYEQYV.

This chain joins TRBV6-1 and TRBJ2-7, with 8 positions matching TRBD1. The junction had 11 bases not matched to a gene; V was cut back by 2 bases and J by 5 bases. This CDR3 contains 16 residues. The V gene's germline CDR1 is MNHNS and CDR2 SASEGT. CDR3 DNA: TGTGCCAGCAGTGAAACCCCAGGGGGCGCGGGCGACGAGCAGTACGTC. It is translated as CASSETPGGAGDEQYV.

The V and J genes are TRBV27 and TRBJ2-7, with a tentative D call TRBD1 (6 bases). This CDR3 has 13 residues. Germline loops: CDR1 MNHEY, CDR2 SMNVEV (reference sequence). The V gene lost 10 bases and the J gene lost 5 bases, with 18 bases spanning the gap. CDR3 loop: CAKGIGRGHEQYV. The CDR3 DNA sequence: TGTGCCAAAGGTATAGGCAGGGGCCACGAGCAGTACGTC.

The chain links TRBV28 to TRBJ2-1; 7 bases line up with TRBD2. The trim removed 3 bases at V and 7 bases at J, leaving 3 bases unmatched. The CDR3 totals 13 residues. Germline lookup yields CDR1 MDHEN and CDR2 SYDVKM. As DNA, the CDR3 is TGTGCCAGCAGTTTGACTAGCCGAAATGAGCAGTTCTTC. Protein: CASSLTSRNEQFF.

This chain joins TRBV4-3 and TRBJ1-5, with 7 bases aligning to TRBD1. Trimming cost V 0 bases and J 3 bases; bases outside gene matches: 2. The CDR3 has 15 residues. The germline V gene has CDR1 LGHNA and CDR2 YSLEER. The CDR3 is CASSQDGQDNQPQHF. CDR3 nucleotide sequence: TGCGCCAGCAGCCAAGATGGACAGGACAATCAGCCCCAGCATTTT.

The chain links TRBV27 to TRBJ2-1; D is possibly TRBD2 (6 bases). Germline CDR1 MNHEY, CDR2 SMNVEV (reference sequence). This CDR3 is 14 amino acids long. The V and J ends lost 7 bases and 2 bases respectively, with 12 bases between them. Here the CDR3 DNA reads TGTGCCAGCACTACGAGGGAGGCCTACAATGAGCAGTTCTTC. It translates to CASTTREAYNEQFF.

The CDR3 is CASGAGTTNYGYTF. The CDR3 coding sequence is TGTGCCAGTGGTGCAGGGACTACTAACTATGGCTACACCTTC. V is TRBV19 and J is TRBJ1-2; D is perhaps TRBD1 (5 bases). Trimming left V 8 bases short and J 0 bases short, with 13 bases between. Germline-derived CDR1 and CDR2 are LNHDA and SQIVND (reference sequence). The CDR3 has 14 residues. The variable domain in full, completed from reference TRBV19 and TRBJ1-2, reads DGGITQSPKYLFRKEGQNVTLSCEQNLNHDAMYWYRQDPGQGLRLIYYSQIVNDFQKGDIAEGYSVSREKKESFPLTVTSAQKNPTAFYLCASGAGTTNYGYTFGSGTRLTVV.

V usage is TRBV29-1 and J usage is TRBJ2-3, with D uncertain. CDR1 and CDR2 from the germline V gene are SQVTM and ANQGSEA. The CDR3 spans 13 residues. The ends were cut back, 4 bases at V and 4 bases at J, with 12 bases in the middle. DNA for the CDR3: TGCAGCGTTGCGGGTGTAGGTCCAGATACGCAGTATTTT. Amino acid sequence: CSVAGVGPDTQYF.

The J gene is TRBJ2-1, the V gene TRBV27; D remains unclear. The CDR3 covers 14 residues. The V end was cut by 3 bases, the J end by 4 bases, with 10 bases between. Germline V gene data show CDR1 as MNHEY and CDR2 as SMNVEV (reference sequence). The CDR3 sequence: CASSFAASYNEQFF. Here the CDR3 DNA reads TGTGCCAGCAGTTTCGCCGCGAGTTACAATGAGCAGTTCTTC.

This clone has a single count. This chain links TRBV9 with TRBJ1-5; 7 nucleotides align to TRBD1. Per germline, CDR1 SGDLS and CDR2 YYNGEE. V trimming: 3 bases; J trimming: 2 bases; junction bases outside the gene matches: 8. The CDR3 has 16 residues. CDR3 amino acids: CASSAPRGHGNQPQHF. Written as DNA, the CDR3 is TGTGCCAGCAGCGCCCCGAGGGGGCACGGCAATCAGCCCCAGCATTTT.

As regards this clone: Other nucleotide sequences in the sample specify the same CDR3. V usage is TRBV27 and J usage is TRBJ1-3; unclear D gene. The germline V gene encodes CDR1 MNHEY and CDR2 SMNVEV (reference sequence). This CDR3 region has 12 residues. The V end was cut by 10 bases, the J end by 1 base, with 8 bases between. The CDR3 coding sequence is TGTGCCACCCGGGGTTCTGGAAACACCATATATTTT. This codes for CATRGSGNTIYF.

CDR3 DNA sequence: TGCGCCAGCAGCCAAGCTCCGGGACAGGGTCCCTACGAGCAGTACTTC. Translation: CASSQAPGQGPYEQYF. The J gene is TRBJ2-7, the V gene TRBV4-3; 9 bases map to TRBD1. The CDR3 loop spans 16 amino acids. V gave up 1 base and J gave up 2 bases; unmatched junction bases: 6. Germline loops: CDR1 LGHNA, CDR2 YSLEER.

This clone was counted only a few times. The chain joins TRBV5-4 to TRBJ1-4, with 8 bases fitting TRBD1. J lost 7 bases, V lost 3 bases, and 8 bases had no gene match. In germline, CDR1 is SGHNT, CDR2 YYREEE (reference sequence). This CDR3 spans 15 amino acids. CDR3 DNA: TGTGCCAGCAGCTCACCGGGACAGGCGGTTGAAAAACTGTTTTTT. This sequence encodes CASSSPGQAVEKLFF.

V gene TRBV4-2 combines with J gene TRBJ1-2; 8 positions match TRBD1. The CDR3 sequence is 17 residues long. Germline CDR1 and CDR2: LGHNA and YNFKEQ. The ends lost 1 base at V and 0 bases at J; junction bases unmatched: 7. CDR3 protein: CASSQVGTGEANYGYTF. The CDR3 DNA follows: TGTGCCAGCAGCCAAGTGGGGACAGGAGAAGCTAACTATGGCTACACCTTC.